The TCR beta chain described here comes from a study of OX40 agonist ivuxolimab in advanced cancers. Overall study: Of the participants, approximately 38% had some prior anti-PD-1, anti-PD-L1 or anti-CTLA-4 therapy, which was allowed.

Here immunoSEQ multiplex PCR was the method, and the copy in TCRdb shows in-frame clones only, minus some. The repertoire holds roughly 40,000 clones, with 70% to 90% as singletons. The V gene end was trimmed by 6 bases and the J gene end by 4 bases; junction bases not matched to a gene: 6. CDR3 length: 14 residues. Looked up from germline, CDR1 is KGHSH and CDR2 is LQKENI. The sample in question was CD4+ or CD8+ T cells sorted from blood, obtained in a trial of the OX40 agonist ivuxolimab. This TCR was recovered from an adult with an advanced solid tumor such as melanoma, head and neck, liver or kidney cancer. V is TRBV18 and J is TRBJ1-2; TRBD1 agrees at 9 bases. CDR3 region: CASSPRQGGYGYTF. CDR3 DNA: TGTGCCAGCTCCCCAAGACAGGGGGGCTATGGCTACACCTTC.